This T cell receptor (beta chain) was sequenced for a study of cytomegalovirus exposure and HLA in healthy donors. Study observations and caveats: In a later analysis, HLA-C alleles had the fewest associated TCRs, DRB1 alleles the most.

As to this clone: Its antigen remains unknown.

Germline V gene data show CDR1 as MDHEN and CDR2 as SYDVKM. The CDR3 totals 15 residues. Trimming removed 5 bases at V and 2 bases at J, with 10 bases between. The PCR made use of 60 Vbeta and 13 Jbeta primers. Here immunoSEQ multiplex PCR was the method, and the copy in TCRdb shows in-frame clones only, minus some. The data show approximately 110,000 clones, less than 90% seen once. This sequence joins TRBV28 and TRBJ1-6; D is ambiguous. The source material was PBMCs. The origin of this receptor is a man in his fifties in good health and CMV-seronegative. CDR3 sequence: CASSPPVTYNSPLHF. As DNA, the CDR3 is TGTGCCAGCAGTCCGCCGGTTACCTATAATTCACCCCTCCACTTT.